One and the same sample provided the 27 T cell receptor beta chains below, sequenced in a study of T cell responses to AZD1222 COVID-19 vaccine. Data came from immunoSEQ multiplex PCR; TCRdb stores just in-frame clones and leaves some out. The repertoire holds fewer than 200,000 clones, with around 90% as singletons. This specimen was peripheral blood, taken on day 0 of AZD1222 vaccination. The receptor source for this set is an adult in good health.

This sequence joins TRBV7-2 and TRBJ1-6; D gene unclear. V lost 1 base to trimming and J lost 5 bases, with 9 bases between them. Germline values: CDR1 SGHTA, CDR2 FQGNSA. This CDR3 region has 15 residues. The CDR3 nucleotides are TGTGCCAGCAGCTTAGGAAGTTGGGATAATTCACCCCTCCACTTT. The encoded protein is CASSLGSWDNSPLHF.

This chain links TRBV4-3 with TRBJ1-1; tentative D call: TRBD1 (5 bases). Per the germline V gene, CDR1 is LGHNA and CDR2 is YSLEER. The length of the CDR3 is 14 residues. V was cut by 3 bases and J by 1 base, with 9 bases left in between. The DNA for the CDR3 is TGCGCCAGCAGCCAGGGACCGCCGAACACTGAAGCTTTCTTT. This codes for CASSQGPPNTEAFF.

The chain carries TRBV7-2 and TRBJ2-3, with TRBD2 matching over 14 bases. The CDR3 covers 15 residues. Per the germline V gene, CDR1 is SGHTA and CDR2 is FQGNSA. With 5 bases clipped from V and 9 bases from J, the junction kept 7 bases outside the gene matches. The CDR3 sequence is CASSRRLAGGLTQYF. The CDR3 DNA is TGTGCCAGCAGCCGGCGACTAGCGGGAGGGCTAACGCAGTATTTT.

The rearrangement uses TRBV6-5 and TRBJ2-3; 10 bases agree with TRBD1. Germline V gene sequence: CDR1 MNHEY, CDR2 SVGAGI. Germline trimming cut 0 bases from V and 8 bases from J; bases unmatched to any gene: 8. The CDR3 spans 16 residues. The CDR3 nucleotides read TGTGCCAGCAGTTACTCGACAGGGGGCAGAGGGAGTACGCAGTATTTT. This translates into CASSYSTGGRGSTQYF.

This clone was observed a handful of times. The rearrangement uses TRBV6-4 and TRBJ1-1; D unresolved. V shed 8 bases and J shed 2 bases, with 12 bases lying between them. The CDR3 covers 13 residues. Germline V gene sequence: CDR1 MRHNA, CDR2 SNTAGT. The CDR3 is CASARGENTEAFF. CDR3 sequence (DNA): TGTGCCAGCGCCAGAGGAGAAAACACTGAAGCTTTCTTT.

This clone appeared once. The V and J genes are TRBV3-1 (or the pseudogene TRBV3-2) and TRBJ2-2; D gene ambiguous. V was cut by 3 bases and J by 4 bases, with 9 bases left in between. The length of the CDR3 is 14 residues. The germline CDR1 and CDR2 sequences are LGHDT and YNNKEL (reference sequence). Here the CDR3 reads CASSHRGRTGELFF. CDR3 bases: TGTGCCAGCAGCCATAGAGGCCGCACCGGGGAGCTGTTTTTT.

This clone was observed a single time. V gene TRBV4-1 combines with J gene TRBJ1-6; D not certain. Germline V lookup: CDR1 MGHRA, CDR2 YSYEKL. Trimming took 4 bases from V and 7 from J, leaving 11 bases between them. The CDR3 covers 14 residues. In DNA, the CDR3 is TGCGCCAGCAGCCGCCTAGGAGGGAATTCACCCCTCCACTTT. This sequence encodes CASSRLGGNSPLHF.

This chain links TRBV4-1 with TRBJ1-1; D remains unclear. CDR3 length: 15 amino acids. CDR1 and CDR2 (germline): MGHRA, YSYEKL. Trimming took 6 bases from V and 1 from J, leaving 15 bases between them. The CDR3 nucleotides read TGCGCCAGCAGTAAATTCCCAGGTGCGAACACTGAAGCTTTCTTT. This translates into CASSKFPGANTEAFF.

A note on this clone: One end of the junction is discordant with germline, which a read error may explain. In the same sample, other DNA sequences code for this CDR3. The rearrangement uses TRBV6-5 and TRBJ1-4; D call uncertain. Per germline, CDR1 MNHEY and CDR2 SVGAGI. This CDR3 has 14 amino acids. The CDR3 DNA is TGTGCCAGCAGCCGGGCCTTTAGTGGTGAAAAGCTGTTTTTT. Its translation: CASSRAFSGEKLFF.

V and J are TRBV6-2 or TRBV6-3 and TRBJ1-6, with D perhaps matching TRBD1 (5 bases). Trimming removed 5 bases from V and 9 bases from J, with 14 bases in between. The germline V gene has CDR1 MNHEY and CDR2 SVGEGT. The CDR3 is 14 residues long. CDR3 residues: CASSPQEESSPLHF. The CDR3 DNA sequence: TGTGCCAGCAGTCCACAGGAGGAGAGTTCACCCCTCCACTTT.

The CDR3 nucleotides read TGTGCCAGCTCTCCGTACTCCTCTAATGAAAAACTGTTTTTT. Translation: CASSPYSSNEKLFF. The V gene is TRBV3-1 (or the pseudogene TRBV3-2), the J gene TRBJ1-4, with D hard to call. The CDR3 spans 14 residues. Germline V CDR1 and CDR2: LGHDT, YNNKEL (reference sequence). V was clipped by 8 bases and J by 3 bases, with 13 bases between them.

This chain links TRBV3-1 (or the pseudogene TRBV3-2) with TRBJ2-2, with D possibly TRBD2 on 6 matching bases. The CDR3 has 14 amino acids. Germline-derived CDR1 and CDR2 are LGHDT and YNNKEL (reference sequence). V shed 4 bases and J shed 0 bases, with 6 bases lying between them. For the CDR3, the DNA is TGTGCCAGCAGCCGACTAGCGAACACCGGGGAGCTGTTTTTT. This encodes CASSRLANTGELFF.

The rearrangement links TRBV13 to TRBJ2-5; D ambiguous. CDR3 size: 15 residues. Germline V gives CDR1 PRHDT, CDR2 FYEKMQ (reference sequence). V was trimmed by 3 bases and J by 5 bases, leaving 16 bases between them. CDR3 in amino acids: CASSFKKTPRETQYF. The CDR3 DNA reads TGTGCCAGCAGCTTTAAAAAGACACCGCGTGAGACCCAGTACTTC.

The chain is built from TRBV7-9 and TRBJ1-2, with TRBD1 matching 8 bases. CDR3 length: 15 residues. Losses at the gene ends were 1 base for V and 4 bases for J; bases not matched to a gene: 5. In germline, CDR1 is SEHNR, CDR2 FQNEAQ (reference sequence). CDR3 in DNA: TGTGCCAGCAGCTTAGGGACAGGGCACTCCTATGGCTACACCTTC. Protein: CASSLGTGHSYGYTF.

The CDR3 nucleotides are TGTGCCAGCTCACCCAGCTCTGGGGCCAACGTCCTGACTTTC. Encoded protein: CASSPSSGANVLTF. This chain joins TRBV18 and TRBJ2-6, with unresolved D. CDR3 length: 14 amino acids. Germline-derived CDR1 and CDR2 are KGHSH and LQKENI. V lost 3 bases and J lost 0, with 3 bases in between. The full variable domain, completed using reference TRBV18 and TRBJ2-6, is NAGVMQNPRHLVRRRGQEARLRCSPMKGHSHVYWYRQLPEEGLKFMVYLQKENIIDESGMPKERFSAEFPKEGPSILRIQQVVRGDSAAYFCASSPSSGANVLTFGAGSRLTVL.

The chain recombines TRBV6-1 with TRBJ1-6; D gene uncertain. The germline V gene encodes CDR1 MNHNS and CDR2 SASEGT. V lost 2 bases and J lost 0, with 5 bases in between. The CDR3 contains 15 residues. The CDR3 loop reads CASSESSSYNSPLHF. CDR3 DNA: TGTGCCAGCAGTGAATCGAGCTCCTATAATTCACCCCTCCACTTT.

The chain's CDR3 is CASSVDRGLGQPQHF. The CDR3, as DNA: TGTGCCAGCAGCGTGGACAGGGGGCTTGGACAGCCCCAGCATTTT. V and J are TRBV2 and TRBJ1-5; 11 positions match TRBD1. Germline CDR1 is SNHLY and CDR2 is FYNNEI. CDR3 length: 15 amino acids. J gave up 7 bases and V 6 bases, and 8 bases lay outside the gene matches.

This clone has only a few counts. The rearrangement joins TRBV18 to TRBJ1-1, with TRBD1 as a possible D gene (5 bases). The V gene lost 3 bases and the J gene lost 5 bases, with 13 bases spanning the gap. The CDR3 contains 14 residues. The germline V gene encodes CDR1 KGHSH and CDR2 LQKENI. Here the CDR3 DNA reads TGTGCCAGCTCACCGGACACGACGGGGACTGAAGCTTTCTTT. Encoded protein: CASSPDTTGTEAFF.

The chain carries TRBV6-5 and TRBJ1-2; D gene ambiguous. Trimming pared 7 bases from V and 8 bases from J, leaving 23 bases between. Germline V lookup: CDR1 MNHEY, CDR2 SVGAGI. The CDR3 length is 15 residues. The DNA for the CDR3 is TGTGCCAGCACCCAGTTGGCAGTTATTACTAGGGGCTACACCTTC. Its protein product is CASTQLAVITRGYTF.

J is TRBJ2-3 and V is TRBV29-1; the D is unclear. Germline V lookup: CDR1 SQVTM, CDR2 ANQGSEA. Trimming cost V 4 bases and J 4 bases, with 3 bases left between them. The CDR3 has 10 amino acids. CDR3 DNA: TGCAGCGTTGGTCCAGATACGCAGTATTTT. Residues: CSVGPDTQYF.

The chain couples TRBV5-4 to TRBJ2-7; 9 bases align to TRBD1. The CDR3 runs to 15 residues. V lost 0 bases and J lost 2; bases outside the gene matches: 3. The germline CDR1 and CDR2 sequences are SGHNT and YYREEE (reference sequence). CDR3: CASSLVGQGAYEQYF. The CDR3 region has the DNA TGTGCCAGCAGCTTGGTGGGACAGGGCGCCTACGAGCAGTACTTC.

The chain couples TRBV6-4 to TRBJ2-1, with D unclear. Germline V gene sequence: CDR1 MRHNA, CDR2 SNTAGT. The length of the CDR3 is 13 residues. Deletions cut 6 bases from V and 10 bases from J, with 16 bases between. CDR3 bases: TGTGCCAGCAGCAATTGGGTTTCGGGCGAGCAGTTCTTC. Protein sequence: CASSNWVSGEQFF.

The rearrangement uses TRBV25-1 and TRBJ1-4, with 7 bases that match TRBD1. J gave up 10 bases and V 4 bases, and 12 bases lay outside the gene matches. Germline values: CDR1 MGHDK, CDR2 SYGVNS. The CDR3 contains 15 residues. CDR3 sequence (DNA): TGTGCCAGCAGTGGCGCCGGGACAGCGGGAGGAAAACTGTTTTTT. Its translation: CASSGAGTAGGKLFF.

This rearrangement joins TRBV12-3 or TRBV12-4 to TRBJ1-2, with a possible D match to TRBD1 (6 bases). The V end was cut by 4 bases, the J end by 4 bases, with 10 bases between. The CDR3 spans 13 residues. CDR3 in DNA: TGTGCCAGCAGTTACAGGGCCGGCTATGGCTACACCTTC. Translation gives CASSYRAGYGYTF.

This chain joins TRBV19 and TRBJ2-3; TRBD2 matches 8 bases. This CDR3 spans 16 amino acids. V lost 6 bases, J lost 2 bases, and 10 bases stayed unmatched. CDR1 is LNHDA and CDR2 is SQIVND in the germline V gene (reference sequence). The CDR3 region is CASRSGTRLVTDTQYF. DNA of the CDR3: TGTGCCAGTAGGTCGGGGACTAGACTGGTCACAGATACGCAGTATTTT.

The chain joins TRBV12-3 or TRBV12-4 to TRBJ1-4, with D possibly TRBD1 on 5 matching bases. CDR3 length equals 13 residues. Trimming left V 5 bases short and J 3 bases short, with 7 bases between. CDR3 region: CASSHRPNEKLFF. The CDR3 DNA sequence: TGTGCCAGCAGTCACAGGCCTAATGAAAAACTGTTTTTT.

This chain joins TRBV5-3 and TRBJ2-4; TRBD1 matches 10 bases. TRBV5-3 is noted as an ORF with a role that remains uncertain. The CDR3 loop spans 21 amino acids. The J segment lost 3 bases and the V segment lost 0 bases, leaving 18 bases of the junction unmatched. CDR3 sequence: CARSLVPPGQGMRLGKNIQYF. The CDR3 DNA is TGTGCCAGAAGCTTGGTCCCTCCGGGACAGGGGATGAGGTTGGGCAAAAACATTCAGTACTTC.